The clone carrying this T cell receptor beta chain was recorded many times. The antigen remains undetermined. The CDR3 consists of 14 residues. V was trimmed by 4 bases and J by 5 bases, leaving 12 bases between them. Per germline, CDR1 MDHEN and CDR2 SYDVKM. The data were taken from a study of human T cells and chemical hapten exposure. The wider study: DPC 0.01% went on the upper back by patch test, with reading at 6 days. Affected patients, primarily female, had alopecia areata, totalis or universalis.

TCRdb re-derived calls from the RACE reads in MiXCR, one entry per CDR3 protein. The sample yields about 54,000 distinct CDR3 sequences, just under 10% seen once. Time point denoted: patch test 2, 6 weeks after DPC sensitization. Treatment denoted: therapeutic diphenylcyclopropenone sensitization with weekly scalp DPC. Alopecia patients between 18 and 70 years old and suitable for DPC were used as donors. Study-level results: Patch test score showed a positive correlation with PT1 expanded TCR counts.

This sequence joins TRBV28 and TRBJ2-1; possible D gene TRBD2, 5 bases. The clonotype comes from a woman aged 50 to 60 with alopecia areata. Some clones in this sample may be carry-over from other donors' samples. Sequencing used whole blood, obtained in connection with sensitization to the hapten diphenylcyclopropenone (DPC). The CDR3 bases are TGTGCCAGCAGTTGGCTAACGGGGAACAATGAGCAGTTCTTC. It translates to CASSWLTGNNEQFF.